The T cell receptor beta chain described here comes from a study of PD-L1 blockade in urothelial cancer. Study-level information: Patients began atezolizumab, 1,200 mg intravenously every 3 weeks, in the mid-2010s. A median blood sample held around 130,000 T cells and approximately 80,000 unique TCRs. Findings and limits, study-wide: Clones that were tumor-associated expanded more in the blood of durable-benefit patients at 3 weeks.

The method was immunoSEQ multiplex PCR; TCRdb's version includes in-frame clones alone and lacks a portion of them. The table records around 82,000 clones, 84% of them present only once. V lost 2 bases and J lost 4, with 6 bases in between. The CDR3 runs 13 residues. CDR1 and CDR2 from the germline V gene are SEHNR and FQNEAQ (reference sequence). The time point is: pretreatment peripheral blood. As to this clone: Its target is unknown.

The sequence was collected from a man in his fifties or sixties with urothelial cancer. This chain links TRBV7-9 with TRBJ1-5; the D is unclear. Sequenced material: PBMCs, taken around atezolizumab (anti-PD-L1) treatment. The CDR3 DNA follows: TGTGCCAGCAGCTTATCCCAGAATCAGCCCCAGCATTTT. Translating it yields CASSLSQNQPQHF.